This is a list of T cell receptor beta chains from one sample in a study of blood T cell repertoires in COVID-19. Clones were read by immunoSEQ multiplex PCR, and TCRdb kept only the in-frame ones, dropping some. Of 300,000 to 400,000 clones listed, about nine tenths are singletons. Sequenced sample: peripheral blood. The receptors here all came from a woman in her 70s with COVID-19, enrolled during active disease. CDR3s include the opening cysteine and the closing phenylalanine or tryptophan. The D gene is left open where the match is weak. Size values are once, few and many counts, or a class for expanded clones, and some rows have none.

CDR3 DNA: TGTGCCAGCAGTGCCCCCGACAGGTTGTTCTATGGCTACACCTTC
CDR3 protein: CASSAPDRLFYGYTF
V gene: TRBV2
clone size: few
J gene: TRBJ1-2
D gene: .

CDR3 DNA: TGTGCCGGCTCCGGGACAGGGGGCACGAACGGTGGCTACACCTTC
CDR3 protein: CAGSGTGGTNGGYTF
V gene: TRBV2
clone size: .
J gene: TRBJ1-2
D gene: TRBD1

CDR3 DNA: TGTGCCAGCAGTTACTCGACAGGCAACTATGGCTACACCTTC
CDR3 protein: CASSYSTGNYGYTF
V gene: TRBV6-5
clone size: .
J gene: TRBJ1-2
D gene: .

CDR3 DNA: TGTGCCAGCAGCCCTGGACAGGGGACTCACAATGAGCAGTTCTTC
CDR3 protein: CASSPGQGTHNEQFF
V gene: TRBV7-3
clone size: .
J gene: TRBJ2-1
D gene: TRBD1

CDR3 DNA: TGTGCCAGCAGCGAAACAAGTTACACTGAAGCTTTCTTT
CDR3 protein: CASSETSYTEAFF
V gene: TRBV5-6
clone size: .
J gene: TRBJ1-1
D gene: .

CDR3 DNA: TGCGCCAGCAGCCAAGATACGGACAGAGCTAATGAAAAACTGTTTTTT
CDR3 protein: CASSQDTDRANEKLFF
V gene: TRBV4-3
clone size: .
J gene: TRBJ1-4
D gene: .

CDR3 DNA: TGTGCCAGCAGCCAAGGAGGTGAGCAGTTCTTC
CDR3 protein: CASSQGGEQFF
V gene: TRBV3-1/TRBV3-2
clone size: .
J gene: TRBJ2-1
D gene: .

CDR3 DNA: TGTGCCAGCAGTCACGACAGGGGAGATGGCTACACCTTC
CDR3 protein: CASSHDRGDGYTF
V gene: TRBV6-2/TRBV6-3
clone size: .
J gene: TRBJ1-2
D gene: TRBD1

CDR3 DNA: TGCGCCAGCAGCTTGGAGGGGGTGGGCAATCAGCCCCAGCATTTT
CDR3 protein: CASSLEGVGNQPQHF
V gene: TRBV5-1
clone size: .
J gene: TRBJ1-5
D gene: .

CDR3 DNA: TGTGCCAGCAGTTTCCAGGGGGCGCGATCGTTTCGAACAGATACGCAGTATTTT
CDR3 protein: CASSFQGARSFRTDTQYF
V gene: TRBV28
clone size: once
J gene: TRBJ2-3
D gene: TRBD1

CDR3 DNA: TGTGCCAGCAGCTATAGCGGGGGGCAAGAGACCCAGTACTTC
CDR3 protein: CASSYSGGQETQYF
V gene: TRBV5-8
clone size: once
J gene: TRBJ2-5
D gene: TRBD2

CDR3 DNA: TGTGCCAGCTCTCCCGGGACAGGGAGTAATGGCTACACCTTC
CDR3 protein: CASSPGTGSNGYTF
V gene: TRBV18
clone size: .
J gene: TRBJ1-2
D gene: TRBD1

CDR3 DNA: TGTGCCAGCAGCCAAGGACAGGGAGCGTTGGGCATTCAGTACTTC
CDR3 protein: CASSQGQGALGIQYF
V gene: TRBV9
clone size: .
J gene: TRBJ2-4
D gene: TRBD1

CDR3 DNA: TGTGCCACCAGTGAACGACAGACAGGGGGCTACACCTTC
CDR3 protein: CATSERQTGGYTF
V gene: TRBV24-1
clone size: once
J gene: TRBJ1-2
D gene: TRBD1

CDR3 DNA: TGTGCCAGCAGCTTTGTTGTATCGGGGTACTCCTACAATGAGCAGTTCTTC
CDR3 protein: CASSFVVSGYSYNEQFF
V gene: TRBV7-8
clone size: .
J gene: TRBJ2-1
D gene: .

CDR3 DNA: TGTGCCTCTCAGGGGTGGAGCAATCAGCCCCAGCATTTT
CDR3 protein: CASQGWSNQPQHF
V gene: TRBV2
clone size: .
J gene: TRBJ1-5
D gene: .

CDR3 DNA: TGTGCCAGTACCCGTTCCACAGCTAACTATGGCTACACCTTC
CDR3 protein: CASTRSTANYGYTF
V gene: TRBV19
clone size: .
J gene: TRBJ1-2
D gene: .

CDR3 DNA: TGTGCCAGCAGCCAGAGCGCCAGGGGCACAGATACGCAGTATTTT
CDR3 protein: CASSQSARGTDTQYF
V gene: TRBV3-1/TRBV3-2
clone size: .
J gene: TRBJ2-3
D gene: .

CDR3 DNA: TGCGCCAGCAGCCCAGACACCTCTAACTATGGCTACACCTTC
CDR3 protein: CASSPDTSNYGYTF
V gene: TRBV5-1
clone size: once
J gene: TRBJ1-2
D gene: .

CDR3 DNA: TGTGCCACCGCAGGGGGCAGTGGTGAAAAACTGTTTTTT
CDR3 protein: CATAGGSGEKLFF
V gene: TRBV24-1
clone size: .
J gene: TRBJ1-4
D gene: TRBD1

CDR3 DNA: TGCGCCAGCAGCTCCCGGACAGGGGGCTATGGCTACACCTTC
CDR3 protein: CASSSRTGGYGYTF
V gene: TRBV4-3
clone size: .
J gene: TRBJ1-2
D gene: TRBD1

CDR3 DNA: TGTGCTAGTGGTCCAAACAGGGGTTTCGACACTGAAGCTTTCTTT
CDR3 protein: CASGPNRGFDTEAFF
V gene: TRBV12-5
clone size: .
J gene: TRBJ1-1
D gene: TRBD1

CDR3 DNA: TGTGCCACCAAAGCCAGGGAACCCACAGATACGCAGTATTTT
CDR3 protein: CATKAREPTDTQYF
V gene: TRBV24-1
clone size: many
J gene: TRBJ2-3
D gene: .

CDR3 DNA: TGTGCCAGCAGCCGTCGACAGGGGGCGAACACTGAAGCTTTCTTT
CDR3 protein: CASSRRQGANTEAFF
V gene: TRBV7-2
clone size: .
J gene: TRBJ1-1
D gene: TRBD1

CDR3 DNA: TGTGCCAGCAGACGGGGTACTGAAGCTTTCTTT
CDR3 protein: CASRRGTEAFF
V gene: TRBV7-9
clone size: .
J gene: TRBJ1-1
D gene: .

CDR3 DNA: TGTGCCAGCAGTGAGACAGGGAAGAGGAGGGCTGAAGCTTTCTTT
CDR3 protein: CASSETGKRRAEAFF
V gene: TRBV25-1
clone size: few
J gene: TRBJ1-1
D gene: TRBD1

CDR3 DNA: TGTGCCAGCAGCTTCGGGACAGTGAGGTCTCAGCCCCAGCATTTT
CDR3 protein: CASSFGTVRSQPQHF
V gene: TRBV7-2
clone size: .
J gene: TRBJ1-5
D gene: TRBD1

CDR3 DNA: TGTGCCAGTAGTCCCCAGGGCGGCACTGAAGCTTTCTTT
CDR3 protein: CASSPQGGTEAFF
V gene: TRBV19
clone size: .
J gene: TRBJ1-1
D gene: .

CDR3 DNA: TGTGCCAGCAGCGATAGGGCTGTCCGGGGACAGCCCCAGCATTTT
CDR3 protein: CASSDRAVRGQPQHF
V gene: TRBV6-5
clone size: .
J gene: TRBJ1-5
D gene: .

CDR3 DNA: TGCGCCAGCAGCTTAGGCAGCGAATCCTACGAGCAGTACTTC
CDR3 protein: CASSLGSESYEQYF
V gene: TRBV5-1
clone size: .
J gene: TRBJ2-7
D gene: .

CDR3 DNA: TGTGCCAGCAGCCAAGACAGGGAGGTGGTAGGCCACTTC
CDR3 protein: CASSQDREVVGHF
V gene: TRBV14
clone size: .
J gene: TRBJ2-5
D gene: .

CDR3 DNA: TGTGCCAGCAGTCGGGACAGTACCGGAAACACCATATATTTT
CDR3 protein: CASSRDSTGNTIYF
V gene: TRBV3-1/TRBV3-2
clone size: once
J gene: TRBJ1-3
D gene: TRBD1

CDR3 DNA: TGCGCCAGCAGTCCCGGGAGCCTCTATGGCTACACCTTC
CDR3 protein: CASSPGSLYGYTF
V gene: TRBV5-1
clone size: .
J gene: TRBJ1-2
D gene: .

CDR3 DNA: TGTGCCAGCAGCGCCTTAGGGACTAGCGATCCGCAGTATTTT
CDR3 protein: CASSALGTSDPQYF
V gene: TRBV7-3
clone size: once
J gene: TRBJ2-3
D gene: TRBD2

CDR3 DNA: TGTGCCAGCAGCTTAGACCAGGGGAGCTATGGCTACACCTTC
CDR3 protein: CASSLDQGSYGYTF
V gene: TRBV7-2
clone size: few
J gene: TRBJ1-2
D gene: .

CDR3 DNA: TGTGCCAGCAGCGGGAATGCGGCGGGGTACGAGCAGTACTTC
CDR3 protein: CASSGNAAGYEQYF
V gene: TRBV3-1/TRBV3-2
clone size: .
J gene: TRBJ2-7
D gene: .

CDR3 DNA: TGTGCCAGCATGGTCCTCGACAATAATTCACCCCTCCACTTT
CDR3 protein: CASMVLDNNSPLHF
V gene: TRBV27
clone size: .
J gene: TRBJ1-6
D gene: .

CDR3 DNA: TGTGCCAGCACCCTTGGGCGAGCGGGGGGGCCATGGGAGCAGTACTTC
CDR3 protein: CASTLGRAGGPWEQYF
V gene: TRBV28
clone size: few
J gene: TRBJ2-7
D gene: TRBD2

CDR3 DNA: TGTGCCAGCAGCACAGGTGTGAACACTGAAGCTTTCTTT
CDR3 protein: CASSTGVNTEAFF
V gene: TRBV25-1
clone size: .
J gene: TRBJ1-1
D gene: .

CDR3 DNA: TGCGCCAGCAATCGGGGGAGCGGGGAGCTGTTTTTT
CDR3 protein: CASNRGSGELFF
V gene: TRBV10-2
clone size: .
J gene: TRBJ2-2
D gene: .

CDR3 DNA: TGTGCCAGCAGCCCACGGGTCGGCCGCGACTCTGGAAACACCATATATTTT
CDR3 protein: CASSPRVGRDSGNTIYF
V gene: TRBV5-6
clone size: few
J gene: TRBJ1-3
D gene: .

CDR3 DNA: TGTGCCAGCAGTTTTACAGAGAACACTGAAGCTTTCTTT
CDR3 protein: CASSFTENTEAFF
V gene: TRBV2
clone size: .
J gene: TRBJ1-1
D gene: .

CDR3 DNA: TGTGCCAGAAGCCACAGGGAAAGCACTGAAGCTTTCTTT
CDR3 protein: CARSHRESTEAFF
V gene: TRBV5-3
clone size: .
J gene: TRBJ1-1
D gene: .

CDR3 DNA: TGTGCCAGCAGCTTATCCAGGGGGGACTATGGCTACACCTTC
CDR3 protein: CASSLSRGDYGYTF
V gene: TRBV7-9
clone size: few
J gene: TRBJ1-2
D gene: TRBD1

CDR3 DNA: TGTGCCAGCAGCTTAGCTTACATAGGCGGATACGAGCAGTACTTC
CDR3 protein: CASSLAYIGGYEQYF
V gene: TRBV7-9
clone size: .
J gene: TRBJ2-7
D gene: .

CDR3 DNA: TGTGCCAGTAGGGACAGGGGAGAGGAAAATGAAAAACTGTTTTTT
CDR3 protein: CASRDRGEENEKLFF
V gene: TRBV19
clone size: .
J gene: TRBJ1-4
D gene: TRBD1

CDR3 DNA: TGTGCCAGCAGTGAAGCAGGTAGCGGGGGGTCCAAGACCCAGTACTTC
CDR3 protein: CASSEAGSGGSKTQYF
V gene: TRBV6-1
clone size: .
J gene: TRBJ2-5
D gene: TRBD2

CDR3 DNA: TGTGCCAGCAGCCAAGCGGCGGGGGTCCTGGAGACCCAGTACTTC
CDR3 protein: CASSQAAGVLETQYF
V gene: TRBV4-2
clone size: .
J gene: TRBJ2-5
D gene: TRBD2

CDR3 DNA: TGTGCCAGCAGTGAAAGACAGCCCGCCTACGAGCAGTACTTC
CDR3 protein: CASSERQPAYEQYF
V gene: TRBV6-1
clone size: .
J gene: TRBJ2-7
D gene: .

CDR3 DNA: TGTGCCTGGCCAGGGACAGGGGAAACCGGGGAGCTGTTTTTT
CDR3 protein: CAWPGTGETGELFF
V gene: TRBV30
clone size: .
J gene: TRBJ2-2
D gene: TRBD1

CDR3 DNA: TGTGCCAGCAACACCGATAATTCACCCCTCCACTTT
CDR3 protein: CASNTDNSPLHF
V gene: TRBV7-9
clone size: .
J gene: TRBJ1-6
D gene: .

CDR3 DNA: TGCAGTGCTAACAGGGAAGAGACCCAGTACTTC
CDR3 protein: CSANREETQYF
V gene: TRBV20-1
clone size: once
J gene: TRBJ2-5
D gene: .

CDR3 DNA: TGTGCCATCAGTGAGTCCTACAGGGGCGAAACTCAGCCCCAGCATTTT
CDR3 protein: CAISESYRGETQPQHF
V gene: TRBV10-3
clone size: .
J gene: TRBJ1-5
D gene: TRBD1

CDR3 DNA: TGTGCCAGCAGCTTGGACGCGAGGAACACTGAAGCTTTCTTT
CDR3 protein: CASSLDARNTEAFF
V gene: TRBV5-4
clone size: .
J gene: TRBJ1-1
D gene: .

CDR3 DNA: TGTGCCACCAAGATCGGGGTAGGGACTGAAGCTTTCTTT
CDR3 protein: CATKIGVGTEAFF
V gene: TRBV2
clone size: once
J gene: TRBJ1-1
D gene: .

CDR3 DNA: TGTGCCAGCAGCTTGGCTTGGGGGCCCAACGAGCAGTACTTC
CDR3 protein: CASSLAWGPNEQYF
V gene: TRBV5-5
clone size: .
J gene: TRBJ2-7
D gene: .

CDR3 DNA: TGTGCCAGCAGCTTAGTAGCAGGGGACACTGAAGCTTTCTTT
CDR3 protein: CASSLVAGDTEAFF
V gene: TRBV7-9
clone size: .
J gene: TRBJ1-1
D gene: .

CDR3 DNA: TGTGCCAGCAGTTTAAGGGGGTTGGATAATTCACCCCTCCACTTT
CDR3 protein: CASSLRGLDNSPLHF
V gene: TRBV27
clone size: .
J gene: TRBJ1-6
D gene: .

CDR3 DNA: TGTGCCAGCAGTCGGGACAGGGGTTTGGACGAGCAGTACTTC
CDR3 protein: CASSRDRGLDEQYF
V gene: TRBV6-5
clone size: .
J gene: TRBJ2-7
D gene: TRBD1